One and the same sample provided the 13 T cell receptor beta chains below, sequenced in a study of T cells in Graves' hyperthyroidism and ophthalmopathy. Amplified TCR beta CDR3 regions derived from RNA transcripts. HTBI primers were employed in a first-round RT-PCR of the TCR CDR3. TCRdb redid the calling of the multiplex PCR reads with MiXCR, one entry per CDR3 protein. The repertoire holds more than 500,000 distinct CDR3 sequences, just over 45% seen once, with roughly 19% in the top ten. Source material: peripheral blood or thyroid tissue (not recorded which). The receptor set was obtained from an adult woman with Graves' disease, either hyperthyroidism or ophthalmopathy (not recorded which).

This rearrangement joins TRBV15 to TRBJ1-5, with D perhaps matching TRBD1 (6 bases). This CDR3 has 16 amino acids. Germline V gene data show CDR1 as LNHNV and CDR2 as YYDKDF (reference sequence). V lost 0 bases, J lost 7 bases, and 16 bases lay in between. The CDR3 region is CATSRDRAGAWQPQHF. As DNA, the CDR3 is TGTGCCACCAGCAGAGATCGGGCGGGGGCCTGGCAGCCCCAGCATTTT.

This clonotype was detected ten times or more. The chain is built from TRBV12-3 or TRBV12-4 and TRBJ1-5; 12 bases agree with TRBD1. The CDR3 loop spans 15 amino acids. Losses at the gene ends were 6 bases for V and 7 bases for J; bases not matched to a gene: 7. The CDR3 DNA follows: TGTGCCAGCAGCACCGGGACAGGGGGCGGACAGCCCCAGCATTTT. Its protein is CASSTGTGGGQPQHF.

Points on this clonotype: This CDR3 fails to terminate in the conserved phenylalanine or tryptophan, so it likely reflects a read error. No DNA is shown, since the ends of the CDR3 on it are uncertain; the CDR3 is the one TCRdb lists. V gene TRBV14 combines with J gene TRBJ1-5; the tabulated D call, TRBD1, remains unverified against the DNA. With termini counted, the CDR3 has 9 amino acids. Per germline, CDR1 SGHDN and CDR2 FVKESK. CDR3 in amino acids: CASSQDGGN.

This clonotype was detected ten times or more. The chain uses TRBV11-2 and TRBJ2-7; maybe TRBD2 (6 bases). CDR1 and CDR2 (germline): SGHAT, FQNNGV. The CDR3 sequence is 15 residues long. Deletions cut 1 base from V and 3 bases from J, with 13 bases between. CDR3 residues: CASSLVRGPIYEQYF. For the CDR3, the DNA is TGTGCCAGCAGCTTAGTGCGGGGACCCATCTACGAGCAGTACTTC.

The chain uses TRBV10-3 and TRBJ1-5; tentative D call: TRBD1 (5 bases). V was cut by 0 bases and J by 7 bases, with 13 bases left in between. Germline CDR1 and CDR2: ENHRY and SYGVKD. The CDR3 length is 15 residues. The CDR3 bases are TGTGCCATCAGTGAGTCGGATGGGGCGAGACAGCCCCAGCATTTT. Residues: CAISESDGARQPQHF.

This clonotype was counted ten times or more. The rearrangement joins TRBV11-2 to TRBJ1-4; a possible D gene is TRBD1 (5 bases). The CDR3 totals 14 residues. The V gene's germline CDR1 is SGHAT and CDR2 FQNNGV. The V end lost 1 base, the J end lost 7 bases, and 10 bases lay between the germline ends. Here the CDR3 reads CASSLVGTSEKLFF. The CDR3 DNA reads TGTGCCAGCAGCTTAGTAGGGACGTCTGAAAAACTGTTTTTT.

The chain joins TRBV7-2 to TRBJ1-1; D is uncertain. Germline CDR1 and CDR2: SGHTA and FQGNSA. Trimming stripped 3 bases from V and 4 bases from J, with 9 bases between. This CDR3 contains 13 residues. CDR3 sequence: CASSLQWATEAFF. The CDR3 nucleotides are TGTGCCAGCAGCTTGCAGTGGGCCACTGAAGCTTTCTTT.

As regards this clonotype: A much larger clone sits a single nucleotide away, making a read error possible. This CDR3 is CSARNFGTPTDGYTF. In nucleotides, the CDR3 is TGCAGTGCTAGGAACTTCGGGACACCTACGGATGGCTACACCTTC. The chain has TRBV13 and TRBJ1-2; a weak D match, TRBD1 (6 bases). The CDR3 length is 15 residues. Germline V lookup: CDR1 PRHDT, CDR2 FYEKMQ (reference sequence).

This clonotype appeared many times. The genes are TRBV20-1 and TRBJ1-5; D remains ambiguous. V shed 3 bases and J shed 1 base, with 13 bases lying between them. From germline, CDR1 is DFQATT and CDR2 SNEGSKA (reference sequence). CDR3 length: 15 residues. CDR3 nucleotide sequence: TGCAGTGCTAGTAGGGTTTTAAGAAGCAATCAGCCCCAGCATTTT. It encodes CSASRVLRSNQPQHF.

The chain joins TRBV7-9 to TRBJ1-1; the D is unclear. The CDR3 length is 14 residues. V gave up 1 base and J gave up 4 bases, with 10 bases separating them. Germline V gives CDR1 SEHNR, CDR2 FQNEAQ (reference sequence). The CDR3 reads CASSLGEGSTEAFF. The CDR3 DNA follows: TGTGCCAGCAGCTTAGGTGAGGGTTCCACTGAAGCTTTCTTT.

This clonotype was seen just once. The rearrangement joins TRBV7-9 to TRBJ1-1; unclear D gene. This CDR3 spans 14 amino acids. Between the trimmed V and J ends, which lost 5 bases and 1 base, there was a span of 11 bases. Germline V lookup: CDR1 SEHNR, CDR2 FQNEAQ (reference sequence). CDR3 region: CASSRGLANTEAFF. The CDR3 DNA sequence: TGTGCCAGCAGCCGAGGACTAGCGAACACTGAAGCTTTCTTT.

V gene TRBV4-2 combines with J gene TRBJ1-1, with unresolved D. Germline lookup yields CDR1 LGHNA and CDR2 YNFKEQ. The CDR3 runs to 14 residues. Trimming pared 4 bases from V and 2 bases from J, leaving 11 bases between. CDR3 DNA sequence: TGTGCCAGCAGCCCATATCACAGAAACACTGAAGCTTTCTTT. It encodes CASSPYHRNTEAFF.

The chain carries TRBV7-9 and TRBJ1-1; 11 nucleotides match TRBD1. The ends lost 5 bases at V and 5 bases at J; junction bases unmatched: 7. CDR1 SEHNR and CDR2 FQNEAQ come from the germline V gene (reference sequence). This CDR3 contains 15 residues. CDR3 protein: CASSRPGQGATEAFF. As DNA, the CDR3 is TGTGCCAGCAGCCGCCCCGGACAGGGGGCTACTGAAGCTTTCTTT.